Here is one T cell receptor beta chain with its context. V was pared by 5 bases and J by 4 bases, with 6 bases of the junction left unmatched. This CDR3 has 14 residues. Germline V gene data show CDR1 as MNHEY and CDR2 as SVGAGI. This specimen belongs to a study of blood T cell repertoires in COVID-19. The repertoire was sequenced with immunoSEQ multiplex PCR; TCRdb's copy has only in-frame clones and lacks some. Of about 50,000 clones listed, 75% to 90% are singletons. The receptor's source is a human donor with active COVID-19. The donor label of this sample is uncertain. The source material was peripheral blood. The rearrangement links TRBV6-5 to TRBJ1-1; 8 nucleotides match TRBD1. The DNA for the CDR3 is TGTGCCAGCAGTAGGGCAGGGGGCTCCACTGAAGCTTTCTTT. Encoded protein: CASSRAGGSTEAFF.